The subject of this entry is one T cell receptor (beta chain). There is no known antigen for this receptor. No qualities accompany the bases; no much larger clone lies one base away. This sample was included in a study of cytomegalovirus exposure and HLA in healthy donors (dated by TCRdb to 2016 to 2017). Broadly, across the study: In an earlier analysis of roughly 500 of the donors, roughly 300 Gb of sequence data and 100 million or so unique TCR beta sequences from 180 million or so T cells were reported. An early release that covered around 590 HLA-typed donors contained approximately 300 gigabases of sequencing data and tens of millions of unique TCR sequences. The genetic ancestry cluster associated with self-reported Caucasian donors included roughly four fifths of the roughly 390 genotyped donors. The aim of the study was to test whether cataloging public T cell receptors could identify signatures of past pathogen exposure. The study profiled the T cell repertoires of approximately 700 subjects by immunosequencing and related them to cytomegalovirus serostatus. Along with the 666-subject first cohort, a separate validation cohort of about 110 different subjects was used. To predict cytomegalovirus infection status, the study brought together high-throughput TCR immunosequencing, statistical association of individual TCRs with disease status, and machine learning. A later analysis re-analyzed previously published TCR beta repertoires from roughly 630 donors and added high-resolution HLA genotyping to study TCR occurrence patterns. In the later analysis, no new phenotypic data were used to find candidate immune exposures; instead, reliance was placed on TCR beta sequences and their occurrence across donors. In an earlier analysis of 550 to 700 of the donors, high-throughput TCR beta sequencing was used to judge whether each TCR beta V gene segment behaved as functional or pseudogenic. Donor age, sex, ethnicity and CMV serostatus were collected together with the repertoire data. In a later genetic analysis, genome-wide SNP genotypes for about three fifths of the roughly 670 donors were used, and that subset was treated as a discovery cohort. All discovery cohort repertoires had been generated using a single sequencing platform. Both class I and class II loci were covered by HLA typing, at four-digit resolution. The number of typed donors differed by locus: about 620-640 for A, B, C, DRB1 and DQB1; approximately 520 for DQA1; approximately 600 for DPA1; and some 470 for DPB1. Roughly five DR-DQ haplotypes were handled as single units for association and clustering, since linkage in the cohort was strong. Among roughly 400 genotyped donors of the cohort, an average of roughly 240,000 unique TCR beta nucleotide sequences were sequenced per donor, roughly a sixth of them non-productive.

Beyond this particular receptor, the publication reports: A further reported finding was that TCR beta sequences accurately predicted the HLA-A and HLA-B alleles for most subjects in the first cohort. In a later genetic analysis, fewer N-insertions in productive TCRs were reported among donors in an Asian-associated ancestry cluster than the roughly 640-donor mean. At a false discovery rate of 0.05, a later analysis linked around 17,000 TCR beta sequences to specific HLA alleles. Approximately 16 rarely observed V segments, including chromosome 9 orphons, were excluded from the earlier analysis of about 610 of the donors because counts were too low. In an earlier analysis of more than 450 of the donors, most TCR beta V segments were observed in productive rearrangements about 90% or about 30% of the time, broadly matching IMGT annotations. While some public TCRs were present in many individuals, most TCR sequences turned up only very rarely across donors. Three of the identified cytomegalovirus-associated TCR beta chains were confirmed in vitro to be specific for cytomegalovirus antigens. In a later analysis, several top co-occurrence clusters were reported to appear linked to parvovirus B19, influenza, CMV and Epstein-Barr virus. In a later analysis, HLA-associated TCR beta chains were found to be more clonally expanded and to have lower generation probabilities than equally common non-associated chains. A later genetic analysis associated a missense DCLRE1C variant with V-gene and J-gene trimming of TCR beta chains, and an independent cohort replicated the association. A cluster of highly shared sequence variants was judged likely to represent a technical artifact of the sequencing pipeline. The presence/absence analyses assumed that sequencing depth was roughly uniform across donors, and that assumption may not be true. Because HLA typing was missing for some donors at each locus, association tests included only the typed subset. According to the authors, the approach could potentially be generalized to other disease states and immunological phenotypes. Some IMGT-functional V segments, including TRBV6-2 and TRBV6-3, could not be distinguished by the 87-base-pair reads and were therefore excluded. In a later analysis, most CMV-associated TCR beta chains were found to appear HLA-restricted, with HLA associations seemingly driven largely by CMV exposure. Linkage disequilibrium might explain the correlated functional status among segregating V segments, but an unknown experimental factor could not be ruled out. The classifier was reported to diagnose cytomegalovirus status with high specificity and sensitivity in both the original cohort and the validation cohort. According to a later analysis, TCR association rates differed among HLA loci, with DRB1 alleles showing the most associated TCRs and HLA-C alleles showing the fewest. When HLA alleles, especially DR and DQ, strongly co-occurred, attributing TCR associations to individual alleles was difficult. The study gave a list of 150 to 200 TCR beta chains associated with cytomegalovirus. Immune exposure information for the cohort was limited to CMV serostatus. Only TCR beta chains were sequenced in this cohort, and the absence of alpha or paired-chain data limited detectable features.

The cohort comprised around 690 healthy bone marrow donors. At the time of sampling, every cohort member was nominally healthy, though immune exposures that went unrecorded were likely present. The donor was CMV seronegative and belonged to the group of more than 300 seronegative cohort members. A peripheral blood sample was collected from each donor, and TCR beta sequencing was performed on peripheral blood mononuclear cells. Genomic DNA was extracted from the blood cell samples with the Qiagen DNeasy Blood Extraction Kit. The library was prepared using the immunoSEQ multiplex PCR assay. A mixture of 60 forward primers for TCR Vbeta segments and 13 reverse primers for TCR Jbeta segments was used in the multiplex PCR. Amplification of the CDR3 region of rearranged TCR beta genes was performed with a multiplex PCR assay on genomic DNA. Amplified TCR beta libraries were sequenced as 87-base-pair reads on the Illumina HiSeq System. Regarding the original processing steps: Across the 500 to 700 repertoires, a later analysis counted roughly 84 million unique TCR beta chains, some 11 million of which were shared by at least two donors. Raw reads were error-corrected and collapsed into unique sequences with a nearest-neighbor algorithm that merged closely related sequences to remove PCR and sequencing errors. To assign V, D and J gene segments, CDR3 sequences were aligned to IMGT reference sequences. For a sequence to be retained, a match of at least six nucleotides to both a V gene segment and a J gene segment was required. A rearrangement counted as productive if the CDR3 had no stop codons and remained in frame with V and J, and every other rearrangement counted as non-productive. Following IMGT convention, CDR3 was defined as the stretch from the second conserved V-encoded cysteine up to the conserved J-encoded phenylalanine. In an earlier analysis of 587 of the donors, sequences lacking an unambiguous match to a single V gene segment were excluded. In an earlier analysis of approximately 550 of the donors, V segments were called functional above 56.7% productive rearrangements and were called segregating when the between-donor standard deviation exceeded 5%. A statistical classification framework was built to diagnose cytomegalovirus status from the catalog of TCR beta chain sequences. In a later analysis, TCR nucleotide sequences were compared against IMGT/GENE-DB human TR gene sequences so that V and J genes could be assigned. Using the TCRdist pipeline, a later analysis assigned CDR3 sequences along with most-parsimonious VDJ recombination scenarios. A later analysis defined each TCR beta chain by its CDR3 amino acid sequence plus V-gene family, and excluded reads lacking a unique V-gene family. A later analysis removed roughly 590 highly shared, low-generation-probability nucleotide sequences to deal with suspected cross-contamination and a sequencing artifact. A later analysis calculated a clonal expansion index for each public chain from normalized within-repertoire ranks of inferred template counts. Generation probabilities in a later analysis came from a VDJ recombination model fitted to out-of-frame rearrangements, and those results were checked against IGoR. A later analysis scored TCR-TCR, TCR-HLA and TCR-CMV co-occurrence with hypergeometric tests, applying a repertoire-size bias correction to TCR pairs. False discovery rates were estimated in a later analysis by permuting HLA or CMV assignments 20 times. In a later analysis, co-occurring TCRs were grouped using DBSCAN, and TCRdist sequence similarity was added for clustering within HLA-allele-positive subsets. Repertoires with fewer than 30,000 or more than 120,000 public chains were left out of co-occurrence clustering, as were four to six repertoires with anomalous nucleotide sharing. Not all clones reach the TCRdb copy of this immuneACCESS table, which keeps in-frame sequences only. Checked studies attribute under half of the gap to unresolved V genes and leave the rest unexplained. Clone size and V and J calls were adopted from that table, with D and trimming inferred from the DNA. This sample gives about 130,000 clones in total; around 78% of them show up just once. Around 2% of the sample belongs to the ten largest clones.

CDR1 and CDR2 (SGHRS, YFSETQ) derive from the germline V gene. V and J are trimmed by 0 bases and 2 bases, and the gene matches miss 6 bases of the junction. There are 16 amino acids in the CDR3, from cysteine to phenylalanine inclusive. The DNA shown is the 48-base CDR3, in frame from base 1. The chain is made from TRBV5-1 and TRBJ1-2; 8 bases in the middle match TRBD1. This receptor was obtained from a woman aged 40 to 50 in good health and CMV-seronegative. The sample comprised PBMCs. The bases are TGCGCCAGCAGCTTGGAGGGACAGGCCTCCAACTATGGCTACACCTTC. This is translated as CASSLEGQASNYGYTF.